The text below deals with one T cell receptor beta chain. The antigen is not known. The PCR was carried out with 60 Vbeta primers and 13 Jbeta primers. Per the original data handling: In a later analysis, of some 80 million unique beta chains, about 10 million appeared in at least two donors. Sequenced by immunoSEQ multiplex PCR; TCRdb stores in-frame clones only, minus some. V and J calls and clone size come straight from that table; D and trimming were deduced from the DNA. The repertoire holds around 68,000 clones, with over 75% as singletons. This record belongs to a study of cytomegalovirus exposure and HLA in healthy donors. CDR1 and CDR2 (germline): SEHNR, FQNEAQ (reference sequence). V lost 1 base to trimming and J lost 1 base, with 11 bases between them. The CDR3 consists of 15 residues. Overall study results and limits: There were 150 to 200 TCR beta chains listed as cytomegalovirus-associated.

The TCR was taken from a female donor in good health and CMV-seronegative. The chain combines TRBV7-9 with TRBJ2-7, with D unresolved. The sequenced material came from PBMCs. CDR3 coding DNA: TGTGCCAGCAGCTTAGAGCCAGGCCCTTCCTACGAGCAGTACTTC. Protein product: CASSLEPGPSYEQYF.